This TCR beta chain was captured by sequencing in a study of blood T cell repertoires in COVID-19. Study at large: From T cells, B-cell-depleted T cells, or PBMCs came the material, which was cDNA or gDNA.

The V gene's germline CDR1 is SGHTA and CDR2 FQGNSA. The CDR3 has 15 amino acids. The V and J ends lost 4 bases and 5 bases, in that order; junction bases with no gene match: 5. Data came from immunoSEQ multiplex PCR; TCRdb stores just in-frame clones and leaves some out. The table records approximately 170,000 clones, under 90% of them present only once. The sequence was collected from a woman of 80 years or more with acute or convalescent COVID-19. The chain has TRBV7-2 and TRBJ2-5, with 12 positions matching TRBD1. Sequencing was performed on peripheral blood. The CDR3 loop reads CASSSGTGGRETQYF. The CDR3 region has the DNA TGTGCCAGCAGCTCCGGGACAGGGGGCCGGGAGACCCAGTACTTC.